This T cell receptor (beta chain) was sequenced during a study of shared clonotypes between healthy human individuals (dated by TCRdb to the early 2020s). As for the study more broadly: A few men and a couple of women, aged 18 to 49 years, made up the cohort. Different laboratories and diverse techniques were used to prepare libraries and sequence TCR repertoires, to increase sequencing depth and limit assay-specific biases. For each donor, three plates each were used for CD4 naive and CD4 memory, two plates were used for CD8 naive, and one plate was used for CD8 memory. Each donor's leukapheresis produced roughly between roughly 0.85 and 10 billion PBMCs. To estimate repertoire size and how much clonotype sharing occurs between individuals, the study deeply sequenced the blood TCR repertoires of 5 or 6 healthy adults. The research as a whole found: Pairwise subsampling led to the expectation that sequencing depth would affect the degree of clonotype sharing among donors. The small number of donors limited the genetic and exposure-history diversity represented. Naive subsets generally had larger estimated clonotype richness than memory subsets. Sampling was restricted to blood, and TCR repertoires in tissues likely differ from the TCR repertoires found in blood. When a handful of donors were compared, the shared fraction of clonotypes was roughly 5% for naive CD4, around 3.5% for naive CD8, roughly 2.3% for memory CD4, and 0.4% for memory CD8. Compared with non-shared clonotypes, the clonotypes found in all four sorted-subset donors had higher generation probabilities. Even with the large sequencing depth, rarefaction of the sorted-subset datasets indicated that sequencing was incomplete.

As regards this clone: There is no known antigen for this receptor. Base qualities are not recorded, but no much larger clone differs from it by a single base.

Using the deep immunoSEQ assay, TCR CDR3 regions were amplified from genomic DNA by multiplex PCR. Extracted genomic DNA from each cell subset was distributed evenly across all wells of several immunoSEQ 96-well plates, and each plate was treated as a replicate. For sorted subsets, around 200 ng genomic DNA, equal to 25,000 to 35,000 T cell genomes, was loaded into each replicate PCR. Purified libraries were measured with a Qubit 3.0 fluorometer, size-checked on a Bioanalyzer 2100, and measured again with the KAPA Library Quantification kit. Every immunoSEQ 96-well plate was sequenced on a dedicated single-read 150-cycle Illumina NextSeq 550 flow cell. The original pipeline was this. Because the immunoSEQ output held only junctional sequences and lacked quality scores, the filtering could not match the filtering applied to full-length reads. To assign V/J genes and CDR3, sequences were annotated using PyIR, a Python wrapper for IgBLAST v1.9, with IMGT germline references. Any read was removed if the V/J assignment was weak (E-value above 1e-6), the CDR3 was missing, or the read contained stop codons, out-of-frame junctions, or ambiguous translated residues. V3J clonotypes were defined by identical inferred V gene, J gene, and CDR3 amino acid sequence. The percentage overlap between two repertoires was calculated by dividing the number of shared unique clonotypes by the size of the smaller repertoire. Three approaches were used to assess repertoire richness: RTK rarefaction, the Chao1 estimator, and Recon v2.1 estimates of unobserved clonotypes. Generation probabilities were computed with OLGA for all TCRbeta clonotypes obtained by the gDNA method from several donors. Held by TCRdb, this immuneACCESS table contains in-frame sequences only and omits some clones. Under half of the omission traces to an unresolved V gene where checked; the cause of the rest is unknown. The V and J calls and the clone size are those of that table, but D and trimming were determined from the DNA. Counted in this sample were some 1.4 million clones; approximately 96% of them appeared once. The ten largest clones add up to roughly 1.1% of the sample.

The donors were healthy, HIV-negative adults who had no recently reported acute infections or vaccinations. Only Caucasian adults living in Nashville, Tennessee, USA were represented among the donors. CD4+ T cells were enriched by magnetic negative selection; naive cells were then positively selected on CD45RA, and the negative fraction formed the memory subset. After blood collection by leukapheresis, PBMCs were isolated using Ficoll-Histopaque density gradient centrifugation and then cryopreserved in the vapor phase of liquid nitrogen. Purity and quantity of every magnetically sorted T cell population were checked by analytical flow cytometry. Each sorted fraction had its genomic DNA isolated and then quantified by UV absorbance on a Nanodrop 2000c. Reading the germline V gene gives CDR1 SGHRS and CDR2 YFSETQ. V is cut by 7 bases and J by 5 bases, and the space between the germline ends is 14 bases. Its CDR3 holds 13 amino acids, cysteine through phenylalanine. Kept here is only the CDR3 DNA, which spans 39 bases and is read in frame from base 1.

The V and J genes are TRBV5-1 and TRBJ2-3; the D assignment is uncertain and may be TRBD1 or TRBD2, with 5 bases supporting each. Sequencing used naive CD4+ T cells sorted from blood. The cell subset or site tag for this specimen amounts to: CD45RA+ positively selected. This receptor was taken from a man under 40 in good health. The CDR3 corresponds to CASSQGVEDTQYF. The nucleotide sequence reads as follows: TGCGCCAGCTCTCAGGGAGTGGAAGATACGCAGTATTTT.